This TCR beta chain was retrieved from a study of blood T cell repertoires in COVID-19. Background on the study: In each case, the material was cDNA or gDNA derived from T cells, B-cell-depleted T cells, or PBMCs.

Trimming cost V 7 bases and J 7 bases, with 20 bases left between them. The CDR3 length is 15 residues. Per germline, CDR1 SGHTA and CDR2 FQGNSA. The data were produced by immunoSEQ multiplex PCR, yet TCRdb's version contains in-frame clones alone and is incomplete. The sample has a few hundred thousand clones, approximately 86% seen once; the top ten hold approximately 9.8%. V gene TRBV7-2 combines with J gene TRBJ2-1, with D perhaps matching TRBD2 (6 bases). The sample comprised peripheral blood. The origin of this receptor is a man aged 40-50 years who had recovered from COVID-19. CDR3 sequence (DNA): TGTGCCAGCACCCCCGACCCGCGGGGCGGGAATGAGCAGTTCTTC. Translation: CASTPDPRGGNEQFF.